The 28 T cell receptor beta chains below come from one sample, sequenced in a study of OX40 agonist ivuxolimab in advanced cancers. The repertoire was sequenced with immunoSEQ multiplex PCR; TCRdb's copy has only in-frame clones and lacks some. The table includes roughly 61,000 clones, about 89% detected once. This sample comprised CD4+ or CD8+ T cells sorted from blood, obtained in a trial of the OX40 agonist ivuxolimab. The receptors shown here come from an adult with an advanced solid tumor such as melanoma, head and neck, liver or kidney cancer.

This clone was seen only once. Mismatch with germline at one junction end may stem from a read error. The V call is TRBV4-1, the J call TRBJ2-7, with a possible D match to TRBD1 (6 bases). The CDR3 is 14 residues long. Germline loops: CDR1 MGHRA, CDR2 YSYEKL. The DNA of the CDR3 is TGTGCCAGCAGCCATTCCAGGGGATTTTACGAGCAGTACTTC. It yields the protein CASSHSRGFYEQYF.

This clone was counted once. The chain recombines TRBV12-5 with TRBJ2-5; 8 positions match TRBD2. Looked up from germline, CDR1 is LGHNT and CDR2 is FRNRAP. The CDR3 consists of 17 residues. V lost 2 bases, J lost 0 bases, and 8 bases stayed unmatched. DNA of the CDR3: TGTGCTAGTGGTTTGCCAGGGACTAGTTCTCACCAAGAGACCCAGTACTTC. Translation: CASGLPGTSSHQETQYF. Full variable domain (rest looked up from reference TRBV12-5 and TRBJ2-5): DARVTQTPRHKVTEMGQEVTMRCQPILGHNTVFWYRQTMMQGLELLAYFRNRAPLDDSGMPKDRFSAEMPDATLATLKIQPSEPRDSAVYFCASGLPGTSSHQETQYFGPGTRLLVL.

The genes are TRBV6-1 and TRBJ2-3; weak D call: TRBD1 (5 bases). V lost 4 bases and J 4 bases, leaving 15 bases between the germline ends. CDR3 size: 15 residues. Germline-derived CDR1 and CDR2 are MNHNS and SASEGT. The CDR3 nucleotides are TGTGCCAGCAGTGGGCTTTACAGGTTCCCAGATACGCAGTATTTT. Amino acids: CASSGLYRFPDTQYF.

In DNA form, the CDR3 reads TGTGCCAGCACGCCCGGGACAGGGGGCCACGAGCAGTACTTC. Its translation is CASTPGTGGHEQYF. V and J are TRBV7-9 and TRBJ2-7, with 12 bases lining up with TRBD1. The trim removed 7 bases at V and 5 bases at J, leaving 6 bases unmatched. This CDR3 comprises 14 residues. CDR1 SEHNR and CDR2 FQNEAQ come from the germline V gene (reference sequence).

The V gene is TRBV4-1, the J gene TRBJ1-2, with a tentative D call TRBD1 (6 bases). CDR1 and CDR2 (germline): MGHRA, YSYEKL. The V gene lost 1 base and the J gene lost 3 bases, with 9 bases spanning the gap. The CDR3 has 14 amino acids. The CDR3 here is CASSQVGTYYGYTF. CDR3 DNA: TGCGCCAGCAGCCAAGTAGGGACATACTATGGCTACACCTTC.

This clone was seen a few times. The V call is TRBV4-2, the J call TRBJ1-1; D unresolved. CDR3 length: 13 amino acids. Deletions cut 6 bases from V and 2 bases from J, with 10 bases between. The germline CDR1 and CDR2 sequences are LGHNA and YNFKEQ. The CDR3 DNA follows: TGTGCCAGCAGTTTGGCAGACAACACTGAAGCTTTCTTT. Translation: CASSLADNTEAFF.

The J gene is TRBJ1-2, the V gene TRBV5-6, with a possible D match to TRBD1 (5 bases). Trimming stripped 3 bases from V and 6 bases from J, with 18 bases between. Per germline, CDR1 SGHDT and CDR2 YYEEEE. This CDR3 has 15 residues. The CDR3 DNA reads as TGTGCCAGCAGCTATCCCTCGACAGCGGGTGATGGCTACACCTTC. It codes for CASSYPSTAGDGYTF.

The CDR3 DNA reads as TGCGCCAGCAGCTTGGAAGTGGGCTACGAGCAGTACTTC. Its protein is CASSLEVGYEQYF. This chain joins TRBV5-1 and TRBJ2-7, with unresolved D. CDR1 is SGHRS and CDR2 is YFSETQ in the germline V gene. The V end lost 0 bases, the J end lost 3 bases, and 7 bases lay between the germline ends. This CDR3 has 13 amino acids.

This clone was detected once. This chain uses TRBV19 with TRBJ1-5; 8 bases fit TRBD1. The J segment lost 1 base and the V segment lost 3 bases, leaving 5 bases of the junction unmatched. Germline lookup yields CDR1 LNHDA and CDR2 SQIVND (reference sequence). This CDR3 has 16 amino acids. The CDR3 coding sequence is TGTGCCAGTAGTATGCAGGGGGCGTTGAGCAATCAGCCCCAGCATTTT. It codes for CASSMQGALSNQPQHF.

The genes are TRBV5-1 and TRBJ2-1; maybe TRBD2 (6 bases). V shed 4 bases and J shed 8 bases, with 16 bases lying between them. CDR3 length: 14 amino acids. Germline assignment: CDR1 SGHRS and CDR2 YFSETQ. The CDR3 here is CASSPAGKRDEQFF. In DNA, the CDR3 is TGCGCCAGCAGCCCGGCTGGTAAGCGGGATGAGCAGTTCTTC.

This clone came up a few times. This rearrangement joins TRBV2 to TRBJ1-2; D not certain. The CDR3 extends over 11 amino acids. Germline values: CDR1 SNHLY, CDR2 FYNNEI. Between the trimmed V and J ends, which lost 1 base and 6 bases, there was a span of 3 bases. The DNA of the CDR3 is TGTGCCAGCAGTGAAGGGGATGGCTACACCTTC. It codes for CASSEGDGYTF.

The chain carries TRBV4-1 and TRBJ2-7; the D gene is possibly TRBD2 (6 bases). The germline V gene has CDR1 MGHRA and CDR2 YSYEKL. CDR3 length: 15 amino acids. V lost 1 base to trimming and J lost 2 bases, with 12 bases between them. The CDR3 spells CASSQARGLAYEQYF. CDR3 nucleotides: TGCGCCAGCAGCCAAGCCCGGGGGTTGGCCTACGAGCAGTACTTC.

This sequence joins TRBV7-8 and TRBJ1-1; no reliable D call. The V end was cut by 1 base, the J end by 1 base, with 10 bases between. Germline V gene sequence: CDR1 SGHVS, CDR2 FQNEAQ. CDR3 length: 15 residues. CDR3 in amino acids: CASSLGSGQNTEAFF. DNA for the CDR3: TGTGCCAGCAGCTTAGGGAGCGGCCAGAACACTGAAGCTTTCTTT.

The CDR3 spells CASSQVKSPLSYEQYF. The CDR3 region has the DNA TGTGCCAGCAGCCAAGTCAAATCACCTCTCTCCTACGAGCAGTACTTC. The rearrangement links TRBV27 to TRBJ2-7, with D uncertain. V was clipped by 6 bases and J by 0 bases, with 18 bases between them. The CDR3 contains 16 residues. Germline CDR1 reads MNHEY; CDR2 reads SMNVEV (reference sequence).

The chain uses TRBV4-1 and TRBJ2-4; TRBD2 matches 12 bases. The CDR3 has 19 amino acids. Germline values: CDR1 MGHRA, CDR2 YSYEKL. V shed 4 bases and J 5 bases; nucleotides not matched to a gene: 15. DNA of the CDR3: TGCGCCAGCAGCCTTCGGACTAGCGGGGCTTGGTCTCTGGAAAACATTCAGTACTTC. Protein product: CASSLRTSGAWSLENIQYF.

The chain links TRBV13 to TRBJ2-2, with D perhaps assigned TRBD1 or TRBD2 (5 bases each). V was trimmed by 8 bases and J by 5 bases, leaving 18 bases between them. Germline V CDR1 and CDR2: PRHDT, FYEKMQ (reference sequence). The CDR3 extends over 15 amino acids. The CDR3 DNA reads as TGTGCCAGCCAAAAGGGACCCTTCAGTACCGGGGAGCTGTTTTTT. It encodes CASQKGPFSTGELFF. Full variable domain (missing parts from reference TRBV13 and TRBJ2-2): AAGVIQSPRHLIKEKRETATLKCYPIPRHDTVYWYQQGPGQDPQFLISFYEKMQSDKGSIPDRFSAQQFSDYHSELNMSSLELGDSALYFCASQKGPFSTGELFFGEGSRLTVL.

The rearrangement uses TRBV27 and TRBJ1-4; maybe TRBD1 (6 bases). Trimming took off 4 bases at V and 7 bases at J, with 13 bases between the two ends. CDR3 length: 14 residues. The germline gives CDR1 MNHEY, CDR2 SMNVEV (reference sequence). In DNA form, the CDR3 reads TGTGCCAGCAGTTCCCGGACAGACATTGAAAAACTGTTTTTT. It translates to CASSSRTDIEKLFF.

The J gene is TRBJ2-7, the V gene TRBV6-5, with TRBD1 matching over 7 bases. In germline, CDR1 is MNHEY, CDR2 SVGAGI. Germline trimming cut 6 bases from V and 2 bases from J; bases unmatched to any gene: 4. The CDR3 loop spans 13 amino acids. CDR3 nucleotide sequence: TGTGCCAGCAGCCCCGACAGGGCCTACGAGCAGTACTTC. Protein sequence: CASSPDRAYEQYF.

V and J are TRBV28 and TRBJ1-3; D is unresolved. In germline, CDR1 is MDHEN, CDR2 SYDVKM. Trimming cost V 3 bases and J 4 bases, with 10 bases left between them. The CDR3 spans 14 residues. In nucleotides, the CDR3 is TGTGCCAGCAGTTTTGTCACGGACGGAAACACCATATATTTT. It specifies CASSFVTDGNTIYF.

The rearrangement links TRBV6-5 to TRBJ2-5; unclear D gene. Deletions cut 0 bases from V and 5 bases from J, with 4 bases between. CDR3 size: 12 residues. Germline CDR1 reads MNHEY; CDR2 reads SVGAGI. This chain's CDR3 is CASSYSTETQYF. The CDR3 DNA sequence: TGTGCCAGCAGTTACTCGACGGAGACCCAGTACTTC.

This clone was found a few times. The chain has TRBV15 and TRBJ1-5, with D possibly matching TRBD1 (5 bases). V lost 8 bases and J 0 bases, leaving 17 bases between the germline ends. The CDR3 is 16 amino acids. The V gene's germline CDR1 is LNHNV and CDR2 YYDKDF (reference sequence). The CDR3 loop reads CATGQGSGYSNQPQHF. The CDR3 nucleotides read TGTGCCACCGGGCAGGGTTCGGGGTATAGCAATCAGCCCCAGCATTTT.

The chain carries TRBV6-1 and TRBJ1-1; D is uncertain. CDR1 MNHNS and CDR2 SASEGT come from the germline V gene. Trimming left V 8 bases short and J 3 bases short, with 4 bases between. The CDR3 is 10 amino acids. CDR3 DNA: TGTGCCAGCGTGGACACTGAAGCTTTCTTT. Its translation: CASVDTEAFF.

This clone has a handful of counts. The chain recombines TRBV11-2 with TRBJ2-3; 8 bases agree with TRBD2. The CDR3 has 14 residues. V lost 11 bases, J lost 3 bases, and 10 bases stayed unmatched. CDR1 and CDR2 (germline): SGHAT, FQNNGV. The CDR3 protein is CAGTLSGGTDTQYF. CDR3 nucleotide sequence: TGTGCCGGGACCTTGAGCGGGGGAACAGATACGCAGTATTTT.

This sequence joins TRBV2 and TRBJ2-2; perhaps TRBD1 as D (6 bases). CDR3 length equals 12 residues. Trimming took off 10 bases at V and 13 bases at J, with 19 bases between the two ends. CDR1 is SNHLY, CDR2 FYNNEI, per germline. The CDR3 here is CAIHRADWGLFF. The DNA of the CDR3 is TGTGCCATCCACAGGGCCGATTGGGGGCTGTTTTTT.

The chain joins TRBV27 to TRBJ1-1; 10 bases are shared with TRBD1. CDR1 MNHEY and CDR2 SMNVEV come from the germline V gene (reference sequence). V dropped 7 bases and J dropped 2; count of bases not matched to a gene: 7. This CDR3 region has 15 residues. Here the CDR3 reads CASKVGTGANTEAFF. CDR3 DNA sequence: TGTGCCAGCAAAGTCGGGACAGGGGCTAACACTGAAGCTTTCTTT.

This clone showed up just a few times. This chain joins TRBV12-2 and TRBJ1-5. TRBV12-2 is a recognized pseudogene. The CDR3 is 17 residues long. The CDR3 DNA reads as TGTGCAAGTCGCTTAGGCCAGCAGATCCATAGCAATCAGCCCCAGCATTTT. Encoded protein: CASRLGQQIHSNQPQHF.

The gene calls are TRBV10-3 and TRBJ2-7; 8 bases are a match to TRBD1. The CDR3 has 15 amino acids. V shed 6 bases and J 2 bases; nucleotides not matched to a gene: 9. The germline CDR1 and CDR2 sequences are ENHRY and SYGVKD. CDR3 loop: CAIRYAGQGTYEQYF. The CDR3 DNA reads TGTGCCATCAGATACGCCGGACAGGGTACCTACGAGCAGTACTTC.

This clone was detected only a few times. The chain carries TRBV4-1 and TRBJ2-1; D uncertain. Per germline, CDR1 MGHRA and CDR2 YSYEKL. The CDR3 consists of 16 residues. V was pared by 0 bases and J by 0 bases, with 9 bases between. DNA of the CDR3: TGCGCCAGCAGCCAAGAAGACAAAAGCTCCTACAATGAGCAGTTCTTC. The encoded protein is CASSQEDKSSYNEQFF.